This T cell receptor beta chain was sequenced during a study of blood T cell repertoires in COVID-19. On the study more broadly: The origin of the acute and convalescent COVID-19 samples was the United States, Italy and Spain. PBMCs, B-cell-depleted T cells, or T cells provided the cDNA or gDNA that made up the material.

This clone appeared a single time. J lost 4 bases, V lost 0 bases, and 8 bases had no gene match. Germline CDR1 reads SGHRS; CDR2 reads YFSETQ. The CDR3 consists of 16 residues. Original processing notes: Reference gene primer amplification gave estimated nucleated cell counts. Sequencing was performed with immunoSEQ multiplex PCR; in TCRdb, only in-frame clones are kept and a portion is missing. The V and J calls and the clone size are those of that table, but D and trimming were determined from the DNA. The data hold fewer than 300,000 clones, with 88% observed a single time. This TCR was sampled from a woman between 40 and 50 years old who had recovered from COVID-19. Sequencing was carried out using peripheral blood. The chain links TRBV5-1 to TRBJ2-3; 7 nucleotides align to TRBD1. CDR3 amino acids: CASSLGTGSGADTQYF. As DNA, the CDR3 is TGCGCCAGCAGCTTGGGGACAGGTAGTGGGGCAGATACGCAGTATTTT.